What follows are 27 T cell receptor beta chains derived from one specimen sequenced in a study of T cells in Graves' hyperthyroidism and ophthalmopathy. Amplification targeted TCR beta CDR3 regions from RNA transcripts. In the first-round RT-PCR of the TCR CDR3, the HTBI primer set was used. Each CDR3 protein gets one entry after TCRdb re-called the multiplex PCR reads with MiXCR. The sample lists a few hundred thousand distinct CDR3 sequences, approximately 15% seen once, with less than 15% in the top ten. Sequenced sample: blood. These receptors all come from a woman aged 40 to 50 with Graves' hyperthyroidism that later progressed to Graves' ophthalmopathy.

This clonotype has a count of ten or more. The CDR3 region has the DNA TGTGCCAGCAGTTACGCCGACGGGGGACTTCTGGGCGGCGAGCAGTACTTC. This gives the protein CASSYADGGLLGGEQYF. The chain couples TRBV6-1 to TRBJ2-7; D is perhaps TRBD2 (6 bases). The CDR3 covers 17 residues. Trimming stripped 5 bases from V and 6 bases from J, with 26 bases between. The germline CDR1 and CDR2 sequences are MNHNS and SASEGT.

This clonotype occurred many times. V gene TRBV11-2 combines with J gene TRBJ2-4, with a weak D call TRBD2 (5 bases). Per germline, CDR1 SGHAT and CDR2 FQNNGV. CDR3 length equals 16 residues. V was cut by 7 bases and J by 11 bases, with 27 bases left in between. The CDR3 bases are TGTGCCAGCACCCCTAAGGCTATTTTCGGGATCCATTTTCAGTACTTC. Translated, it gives CASTPKAIFGIHFQYF.

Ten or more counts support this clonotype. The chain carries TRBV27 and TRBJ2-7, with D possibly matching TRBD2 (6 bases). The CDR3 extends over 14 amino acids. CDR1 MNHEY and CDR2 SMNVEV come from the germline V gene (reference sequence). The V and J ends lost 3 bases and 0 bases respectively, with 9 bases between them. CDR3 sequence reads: CASSFTGSSYEQYF. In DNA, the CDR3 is TGTGCCAGCAGTTTTACCGGGAGCTCCTACGAGCAGTACTTC.

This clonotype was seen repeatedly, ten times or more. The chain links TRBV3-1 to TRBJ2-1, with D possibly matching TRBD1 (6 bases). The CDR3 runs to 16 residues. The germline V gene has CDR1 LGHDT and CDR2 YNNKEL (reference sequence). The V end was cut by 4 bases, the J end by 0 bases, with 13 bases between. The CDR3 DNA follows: TGTGCCAGCAGCCCCGAACAGGGAATCTCCTACAATGAGCAGTTCTTC. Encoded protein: CASSPEQGISYNEQFF.

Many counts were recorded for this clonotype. DNA of the CDR3: TGTGCCAGCAGCCAAGACTACTGGTTCCAGGACCTCCTCTCGGGCTACACCTTC. Amino acid sequence: CASSQDYWFQDLLSGYTF. The rearrangement joins TRBV4-2 to TRBJ1-2; D is uncertain. With 0 bases removed from V and 8 bases from J, the gap between germline ends came to 25 bases. The CDR3 sequence is 18 residues long. Germline V gene data show CDR1 as LGHNA and CDR2 as YNFKEQ.

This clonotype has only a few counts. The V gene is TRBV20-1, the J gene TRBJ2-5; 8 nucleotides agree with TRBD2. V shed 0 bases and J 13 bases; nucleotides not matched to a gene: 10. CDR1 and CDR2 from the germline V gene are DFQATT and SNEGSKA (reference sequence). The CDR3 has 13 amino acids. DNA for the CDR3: TGCAGTGCTAGAGAGACCCCCGGGCTAGCGGGGTACTTC. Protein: CSARETPGLAGYF.

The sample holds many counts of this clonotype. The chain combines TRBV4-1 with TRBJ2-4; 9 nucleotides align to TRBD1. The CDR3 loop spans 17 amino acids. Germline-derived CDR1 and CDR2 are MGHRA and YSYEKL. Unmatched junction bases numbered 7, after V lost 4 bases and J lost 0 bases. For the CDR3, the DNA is TGCGCCAGCAGCCCTCGTTCACAGGGGGCAGCCAAAAACATTCAGTACTTC. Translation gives CASSPRSQGAAKNIQYF.

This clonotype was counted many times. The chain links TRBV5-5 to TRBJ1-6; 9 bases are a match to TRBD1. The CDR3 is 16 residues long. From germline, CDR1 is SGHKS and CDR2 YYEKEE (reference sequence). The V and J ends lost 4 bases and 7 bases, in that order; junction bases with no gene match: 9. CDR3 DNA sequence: TGTGCCAGCAGCGCGGATGACAGGGGGGCCAATTCACCCCTCCACTTT. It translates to CASSADDRGANSPLHF.

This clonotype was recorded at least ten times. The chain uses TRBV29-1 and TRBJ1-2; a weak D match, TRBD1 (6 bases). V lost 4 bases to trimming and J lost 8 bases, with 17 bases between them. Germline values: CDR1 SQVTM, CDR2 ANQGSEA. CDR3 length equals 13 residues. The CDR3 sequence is CSVGPTGSRGYTF. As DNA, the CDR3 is TGCAGCGTTGGACCAACAGGGTCGCGGGGCTACACCTTC.

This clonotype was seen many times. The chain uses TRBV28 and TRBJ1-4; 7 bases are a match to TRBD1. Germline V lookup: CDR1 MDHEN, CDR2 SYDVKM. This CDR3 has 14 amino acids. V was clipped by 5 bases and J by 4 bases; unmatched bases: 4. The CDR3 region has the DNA TGTGCCAGCAGTGCCGGGACAGTTAATGAAAAACTGTTTTTT. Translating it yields CASSAGTVNEKLFF.

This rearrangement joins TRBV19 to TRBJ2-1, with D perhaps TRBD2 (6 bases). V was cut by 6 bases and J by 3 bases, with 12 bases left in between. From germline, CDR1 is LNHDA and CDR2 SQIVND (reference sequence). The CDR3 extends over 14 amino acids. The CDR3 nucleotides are TGTGCCAGTAGCTATAGCGGCGACTACAATGAGCAGTTCTTC. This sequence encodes CASSYSGDYNEQFF.

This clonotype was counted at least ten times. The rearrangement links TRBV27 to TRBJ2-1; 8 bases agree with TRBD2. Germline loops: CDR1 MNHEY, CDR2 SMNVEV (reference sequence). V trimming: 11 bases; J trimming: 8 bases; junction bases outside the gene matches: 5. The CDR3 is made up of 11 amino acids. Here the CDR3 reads CASGGIHEQFF. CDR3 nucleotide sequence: TGTGCCTCGGGGGGGATCCATGAGCAGTTCTTC.

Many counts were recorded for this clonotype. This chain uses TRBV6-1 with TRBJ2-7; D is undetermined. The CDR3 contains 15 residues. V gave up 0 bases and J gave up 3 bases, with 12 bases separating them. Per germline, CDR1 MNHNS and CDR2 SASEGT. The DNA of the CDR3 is TGTGCCAGCAGTGAAGCCTCCCTGGGATTCTACGAGCAGTACTTC. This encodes CASSEASLGFYEQYF.

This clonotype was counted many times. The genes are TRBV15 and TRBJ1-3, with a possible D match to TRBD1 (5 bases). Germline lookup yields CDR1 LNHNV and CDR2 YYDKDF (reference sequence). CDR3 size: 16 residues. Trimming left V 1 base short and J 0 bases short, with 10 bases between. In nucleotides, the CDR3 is TGTGCCACCAGCAGAGCAGGGTTGAGCTCTGGAAACACCATATATTTT. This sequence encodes CATSRAGLSSGNTIYF. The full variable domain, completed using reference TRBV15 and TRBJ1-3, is DAMVIQNPRYQVTQFGKPVTLSCSQTLNHNVMYWYQQKSSQAPKLLFHYYDKDFNNEADTPDNFQSRRPNTSFCFLDIRSPGLGDTAMYLCATSRAGLSSGNTIYFGEGSWLTVV.

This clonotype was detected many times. The CDR3 DNA sequence: TGTGCCAGCAGTGAAGGCGGACAGTCCCCCCAGGGAGCTTTCTTT. Amino acid sequence: CASSEGGQSPQGAFF. J is TRBJ1-1 and V is TRBV2, with a weak D call TRBD1 (6 bases). V lost 1 base to trimming and J lost 10 bases, with 19 bases between them. This CDR3 contains 15 residues. The germline gives CDR1 SNHLY, CDR2 FYNNEI.

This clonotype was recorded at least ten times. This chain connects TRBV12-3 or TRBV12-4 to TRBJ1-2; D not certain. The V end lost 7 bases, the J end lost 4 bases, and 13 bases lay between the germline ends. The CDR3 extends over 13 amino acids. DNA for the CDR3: TGTGCCAGCACCCCGGGCGCATTCTATGGCTACACCTTC. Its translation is CASTPGAFYGYTF.

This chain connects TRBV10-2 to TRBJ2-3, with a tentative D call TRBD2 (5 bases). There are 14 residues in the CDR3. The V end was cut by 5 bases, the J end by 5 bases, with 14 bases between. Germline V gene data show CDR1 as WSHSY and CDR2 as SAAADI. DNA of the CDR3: TGCGCCAGCAGTCCCACCCAACTAGAAGATACGCAGTATTTT. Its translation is CASSPTQLEDTQYF.

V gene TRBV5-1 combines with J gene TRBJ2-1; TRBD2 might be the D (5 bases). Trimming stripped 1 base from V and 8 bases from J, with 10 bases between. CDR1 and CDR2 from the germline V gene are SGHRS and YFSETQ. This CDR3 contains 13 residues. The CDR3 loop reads CASSLHWRDEQFF. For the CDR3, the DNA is TGCGCCAGCAGCTTGCACTGGCGGGATGAGCAGTTCTTC.

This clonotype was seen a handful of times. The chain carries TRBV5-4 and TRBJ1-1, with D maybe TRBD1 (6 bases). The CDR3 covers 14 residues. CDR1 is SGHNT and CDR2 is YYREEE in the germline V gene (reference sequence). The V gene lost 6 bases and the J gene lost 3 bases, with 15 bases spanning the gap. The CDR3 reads CASKTLGGDTEAFF. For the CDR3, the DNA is TGTGCCAGCAAAACCTTAGGGGGGGACACTGAAGCTTTCTTT.

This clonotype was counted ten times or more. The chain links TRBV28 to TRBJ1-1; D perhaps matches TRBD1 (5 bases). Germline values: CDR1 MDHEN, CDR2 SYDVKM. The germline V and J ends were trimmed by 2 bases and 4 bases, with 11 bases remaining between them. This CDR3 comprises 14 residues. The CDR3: CASSLMGGGTEAFF. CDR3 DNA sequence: TGTGCCAGCAGTTTAATGGGGGGTGGCACTGAAGCTTTCTTT.

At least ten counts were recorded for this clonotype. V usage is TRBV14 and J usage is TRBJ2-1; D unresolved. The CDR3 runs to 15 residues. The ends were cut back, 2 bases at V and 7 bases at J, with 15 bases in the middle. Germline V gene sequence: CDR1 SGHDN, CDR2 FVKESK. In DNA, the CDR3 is TGTGCCAGCAGCCAAAGATCGTTGTCGGCGAATGAGCAGTTCTTC. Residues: CASSQRSLSANEQFF.

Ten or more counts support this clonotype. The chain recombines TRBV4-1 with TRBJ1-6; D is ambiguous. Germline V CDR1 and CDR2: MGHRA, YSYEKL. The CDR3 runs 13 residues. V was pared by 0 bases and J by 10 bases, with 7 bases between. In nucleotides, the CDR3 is TGCGCCAGCAGCCAAGAAACAGCATCACCCCTCCACTTT. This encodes CASSQETASPLHF.

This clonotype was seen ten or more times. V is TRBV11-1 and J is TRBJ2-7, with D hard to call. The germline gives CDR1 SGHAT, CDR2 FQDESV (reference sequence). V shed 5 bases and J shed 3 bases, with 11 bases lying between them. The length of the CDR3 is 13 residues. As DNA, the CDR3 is TGTGCCAGCAGCGGTGGGCCTTACTACGAGCAGTACTTC. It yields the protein CASSGGPYYEQYF.

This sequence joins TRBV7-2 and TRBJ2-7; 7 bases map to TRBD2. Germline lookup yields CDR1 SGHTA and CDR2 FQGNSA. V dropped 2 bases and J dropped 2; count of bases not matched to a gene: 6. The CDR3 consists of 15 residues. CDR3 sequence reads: CASSLSGRPPYEQYF. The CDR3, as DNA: TGTGCCAGCAGCTTATCCGGGAGGCCTCCCTACGAGCAGTACTTC. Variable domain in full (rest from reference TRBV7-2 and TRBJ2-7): GAGVSQSPSNKVTEKGKDVELRCDPISGHTALYWYRQSLGQGLEFLIYFQGNSAPDKSGLPSDRFSAERTGGSVSTLTIQRTQQEDSAVYLCASSLSGRPPYEQYFGPGTRLTVT.

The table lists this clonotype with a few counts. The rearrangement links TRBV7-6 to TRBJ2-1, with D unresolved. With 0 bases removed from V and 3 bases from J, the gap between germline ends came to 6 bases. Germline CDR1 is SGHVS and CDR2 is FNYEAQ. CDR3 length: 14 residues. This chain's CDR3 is CASSLASVYNEQFF. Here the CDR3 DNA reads TGTGCCAGCAGCTTAGCATCCGTCTACAATGAGCAGTTCTTC.

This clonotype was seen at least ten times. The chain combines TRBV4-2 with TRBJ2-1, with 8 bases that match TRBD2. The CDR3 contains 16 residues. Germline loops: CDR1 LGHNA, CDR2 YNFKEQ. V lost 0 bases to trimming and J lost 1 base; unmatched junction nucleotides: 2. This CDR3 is CASSQETSGSYNEQFF. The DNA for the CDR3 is TGTGCCAGCAGCCAAGAAACTAGCGGTTCCTACAATGAGCAGTTCTTC.

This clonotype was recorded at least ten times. CDR3 sequence reads: CASSLWGSGELFF. The CDR3 coding sequence is TGTGCCAGCAGTTTATGGGGGTCCGGGGAGCTGTTTTTT. The chain combines TRBV28 with TRBJ2-2; no clear D. The CDR3 extends over 13 amino acids. Trimming stripped 0 bases from V and 6 bases from J, with 5 bases between. Germline V gene data show CDR1 as MDHEN and CDR2 as SYDVKM.